Sequencing of this TCR beta chain was carried out in a study of shared clonotypes between healthy human individuals. Study overall: There were three CD4 naive, three CD4 memory, two CD8 naive and one CD8 memory plates per donor.

Concerning this clone: As yet, its antigen is unknown.

CD8 cells classed as naive were CD45RO-negative and positively selected for CCR7, excluding terminally differentiated effector memory CD45RA+ cells. Clones were sequenced by immunoSEQ multiplex PCR, and TCRdb holds only the in-frame ones, with some missing. The sample records some 2 million clones, approximately 95% being singletons. The ends were cut back, 2 bases at V and 1 base at J, with 8 bases in the middle. Germline V gene lookup returns CDR1 ENHRY and CDR2 SYGVKD. The CDR3 runs 14 residues. Study observations and caveats: Apart from blood, nothing was sampled; tissue repertoires likely differ. Estimated richness values were generally larger in naive subsets than in memory subsets. Sharing of clonotypes among donors was expected to vary with sequencing depth.

The clonotype comes from a man aged 18 to 30 in good health. Sequenced input: naive CD8+ T cells sorted from blood. V gene TRBV10-3 combines with J gene TRBJ1-1, with D hard to call. The CDR3 DNA reads TGTGCCATCAGTGAGAACAGTCCGAACACTGAAGCTTTCTTT. Its translation: CAISENSPNTEAFF.